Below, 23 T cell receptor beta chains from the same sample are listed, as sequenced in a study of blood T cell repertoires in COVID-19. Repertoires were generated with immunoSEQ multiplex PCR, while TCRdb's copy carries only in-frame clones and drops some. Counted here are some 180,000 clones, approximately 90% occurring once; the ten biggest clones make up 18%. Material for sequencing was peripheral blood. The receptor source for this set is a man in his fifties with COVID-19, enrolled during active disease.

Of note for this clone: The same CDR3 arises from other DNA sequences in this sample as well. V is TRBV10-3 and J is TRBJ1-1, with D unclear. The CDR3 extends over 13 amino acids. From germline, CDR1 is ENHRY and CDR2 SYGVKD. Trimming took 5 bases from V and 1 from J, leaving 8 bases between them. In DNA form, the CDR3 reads TGTGCCATCAGTTCTCAGGAGAACACTGAAGCTTTCTTT. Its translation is CAISSQENTEAFF.

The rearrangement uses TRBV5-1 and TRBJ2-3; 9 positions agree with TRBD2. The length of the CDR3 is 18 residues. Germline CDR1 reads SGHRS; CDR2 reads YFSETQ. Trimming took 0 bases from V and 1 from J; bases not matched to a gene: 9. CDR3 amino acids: CASSLEGSSGVGTDTQYF. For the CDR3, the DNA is TGCGCCAGCAGCTTGGAAGGGTCTAGCGGGGTAGGCACAGATACGCAGTATTTT.

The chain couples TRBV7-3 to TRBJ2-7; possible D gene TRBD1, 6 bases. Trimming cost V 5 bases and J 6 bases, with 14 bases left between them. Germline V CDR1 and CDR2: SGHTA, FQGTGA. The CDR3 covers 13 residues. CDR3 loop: CASSPQGLGEQYF. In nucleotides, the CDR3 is TGTGCCAGCAGCCCACAGGGATTGGGCGAGCAGTACTTC. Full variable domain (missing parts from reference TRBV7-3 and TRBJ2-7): GAGVSQTPSNKVTEKGKYVELRCDPISGHTALYWYRQSLGQGPEFLIYFQGTGAADDSGLPNDRFFAVRPEGSVSTLKIQRTERGDSAVYLCASSPQGLGEQYFGPGTRLTVT.

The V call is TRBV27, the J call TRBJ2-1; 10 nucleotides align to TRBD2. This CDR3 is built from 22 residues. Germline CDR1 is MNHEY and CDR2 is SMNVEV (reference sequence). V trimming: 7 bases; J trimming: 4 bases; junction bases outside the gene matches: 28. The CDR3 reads CASTTHRGTSAKSLPGYNEQFF. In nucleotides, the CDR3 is TGTGCCAGCACCACCCATCGGGGGACTAGCGCTAAGAGTCTTCCCGGGTACAATGAGCAGTTCTTC.

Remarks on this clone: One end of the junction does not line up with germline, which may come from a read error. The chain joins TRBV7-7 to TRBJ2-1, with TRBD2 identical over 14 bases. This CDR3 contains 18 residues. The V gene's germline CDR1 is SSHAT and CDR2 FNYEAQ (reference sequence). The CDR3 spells CASSPSGLAGGRVGEQFF. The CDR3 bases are TGTGCTAGCAGCCCCTCAGGACTAGCGGGAGGTAGGGTGGGAGAGCAGTTCTTC.

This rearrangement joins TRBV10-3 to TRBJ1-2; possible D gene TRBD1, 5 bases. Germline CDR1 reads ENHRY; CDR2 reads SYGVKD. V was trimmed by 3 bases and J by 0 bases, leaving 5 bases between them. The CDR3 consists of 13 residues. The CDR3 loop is CAISEQANYGYTF. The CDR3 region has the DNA TGTGCCATCAGTGAACAGGCTAACTATGGCTACACCTTC.

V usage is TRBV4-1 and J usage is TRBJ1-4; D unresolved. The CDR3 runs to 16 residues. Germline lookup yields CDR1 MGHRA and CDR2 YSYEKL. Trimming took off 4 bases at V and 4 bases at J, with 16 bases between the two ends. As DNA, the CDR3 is TGCGCCAGCAGCCCAAGCGGGTCTAGGGTTAATGAAAAACTGTTTTTT. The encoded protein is CASSPSGSRVNEKLFF.

CDR3 protein: CATVTGTGVGYEQYF. The DNA of the CDR3 is TGTGCCACCGTGACCGGGACAGGGGTGGGCTACGAGCAGTACTTC. The chain carries TRBV10-3 and TRBJ2-7, with TRBD1 matching over 10 bases. The CDR3 has 15 residues. V gave up 10 bases and J gave up 3 bases; unmatched junction bases: 12. Germline CDR1 and CDR2: ENHRY and SYGVKD.

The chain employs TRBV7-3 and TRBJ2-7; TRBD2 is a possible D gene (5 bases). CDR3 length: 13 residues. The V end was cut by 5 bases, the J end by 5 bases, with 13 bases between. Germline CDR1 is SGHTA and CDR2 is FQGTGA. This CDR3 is CASSLGPSNEQYF. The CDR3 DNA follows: TGTGCCAGCAGCCTAGGACCTAGCAACGAGCAGTACTTC.

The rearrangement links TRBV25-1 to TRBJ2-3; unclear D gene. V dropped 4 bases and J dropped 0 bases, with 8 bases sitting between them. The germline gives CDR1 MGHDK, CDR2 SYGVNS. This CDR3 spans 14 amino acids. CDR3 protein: CASSGHLSTDTQYF. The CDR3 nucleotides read TGTGCCAGCAGTGGCCACCTAAGCACAGATACGCAGTATTTT.

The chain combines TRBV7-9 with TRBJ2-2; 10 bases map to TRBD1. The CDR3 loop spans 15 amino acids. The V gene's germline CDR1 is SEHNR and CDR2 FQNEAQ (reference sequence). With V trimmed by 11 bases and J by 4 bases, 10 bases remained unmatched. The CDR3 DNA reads TGTGCCCCCACCGGGGGACAGGGGTTCACCGGGGAGCTGTTTTTT. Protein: CAPTGGQGFTGELFF.

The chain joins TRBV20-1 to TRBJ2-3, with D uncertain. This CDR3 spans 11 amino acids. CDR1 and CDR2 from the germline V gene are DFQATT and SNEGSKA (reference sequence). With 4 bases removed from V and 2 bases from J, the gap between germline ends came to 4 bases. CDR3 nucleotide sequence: TGCAGTGCTACCCTCACAGATACGCAGTATTTT. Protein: CSATLTDTQYF.

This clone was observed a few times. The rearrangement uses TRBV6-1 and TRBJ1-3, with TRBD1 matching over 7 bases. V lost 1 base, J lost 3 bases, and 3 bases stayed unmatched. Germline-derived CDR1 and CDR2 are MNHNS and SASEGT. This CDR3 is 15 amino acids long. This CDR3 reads CASSEGTGVGNTIYF. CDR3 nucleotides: TGTGCCAGCAGTGAAGGAACAGGGGTTGGAAACACCATATATTTT.

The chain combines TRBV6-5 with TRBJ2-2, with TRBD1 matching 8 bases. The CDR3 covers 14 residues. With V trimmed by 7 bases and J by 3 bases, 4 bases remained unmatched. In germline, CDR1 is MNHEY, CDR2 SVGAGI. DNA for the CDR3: TGTGCCAGCACCACAGGGGGGTACACCGGGGAGCTGTTTTTT. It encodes CASTTGGYTGELFF.

This CDR3 reads CASSYSNLAGVPSQYF. The CDR3 DNA is TGTGCCAGCAGTTACTCGAACCTAGCGGGAGTGCCGTCGCAGTATTTT. The rearrangement uses TRBV6-5 and TRBJ2-3; 10 nucleotides agree with TRBD2. Unmatched junction bases numbered 10, after V lost 0 bases and J lost 10 bases. CDR1 is MNHEY, CDR2 SVGAGI, per germline. CDR3 length: 16 residues.

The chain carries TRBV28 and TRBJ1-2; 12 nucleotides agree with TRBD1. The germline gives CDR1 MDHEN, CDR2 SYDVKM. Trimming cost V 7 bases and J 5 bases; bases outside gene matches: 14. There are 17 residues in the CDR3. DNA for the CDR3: TGTGCCAGCAACTCCCTACCGGGACAGGGGGCTGGGTATGGCTACACCTTC. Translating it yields CASNSLPGQGAGYGYTF.

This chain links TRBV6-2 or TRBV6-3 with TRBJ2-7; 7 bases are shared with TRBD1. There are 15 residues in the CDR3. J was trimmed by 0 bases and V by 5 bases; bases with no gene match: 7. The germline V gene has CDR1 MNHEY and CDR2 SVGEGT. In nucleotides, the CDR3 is TGTGCCAGCAGTAACAGGGGTCCCCGCTCCTACGAGCAGTACTTC. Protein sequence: CASSNRGPRSYEQYF.

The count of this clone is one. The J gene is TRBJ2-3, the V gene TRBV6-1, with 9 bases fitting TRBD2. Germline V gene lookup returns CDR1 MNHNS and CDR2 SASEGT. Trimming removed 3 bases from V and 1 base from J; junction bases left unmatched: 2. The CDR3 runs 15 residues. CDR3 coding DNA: TGTGCCAGCAGTGATCTAGCGGGACGCACAGATACGCAGTATTTT. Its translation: CASSDLAGRTDTQYF.

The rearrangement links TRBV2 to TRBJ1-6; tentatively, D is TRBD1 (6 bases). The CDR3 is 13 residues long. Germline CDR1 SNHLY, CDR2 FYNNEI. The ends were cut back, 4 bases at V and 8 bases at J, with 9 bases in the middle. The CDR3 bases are TGTGCCAGCAGTGTCAGGGGTGATTCACCCCTCCACTTT. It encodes CASSVRGDSPLHF.

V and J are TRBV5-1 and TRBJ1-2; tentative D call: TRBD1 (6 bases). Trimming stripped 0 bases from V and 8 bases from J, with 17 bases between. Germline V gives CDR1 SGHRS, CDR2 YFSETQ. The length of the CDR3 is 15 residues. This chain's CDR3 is CASSLARTASGGYTF. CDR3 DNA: TGCGCCAGCAGCTTGGCCAGGACAGCTTCTGGGGGCTACACCTTC.

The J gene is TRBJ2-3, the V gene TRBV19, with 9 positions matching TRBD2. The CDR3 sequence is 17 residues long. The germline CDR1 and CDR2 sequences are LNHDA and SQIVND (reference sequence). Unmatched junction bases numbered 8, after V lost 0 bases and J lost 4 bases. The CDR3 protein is CASSIDFGGGAADTQYF. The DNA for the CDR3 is TGTGCCAGTAGTATAGATTTTGGCGGGGGGGCGGCAGATACGCAGTATTTT.

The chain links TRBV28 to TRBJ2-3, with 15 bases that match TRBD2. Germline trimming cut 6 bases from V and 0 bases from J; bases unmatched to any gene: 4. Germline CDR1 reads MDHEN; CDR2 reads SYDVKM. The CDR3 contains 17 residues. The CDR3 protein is CASRGLAGGSSTDTQYF. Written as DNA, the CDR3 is TGTGCCAGCAGGGGACTAGCGGGGGGCTCAAGCACAGATACGCAGTATTTT.

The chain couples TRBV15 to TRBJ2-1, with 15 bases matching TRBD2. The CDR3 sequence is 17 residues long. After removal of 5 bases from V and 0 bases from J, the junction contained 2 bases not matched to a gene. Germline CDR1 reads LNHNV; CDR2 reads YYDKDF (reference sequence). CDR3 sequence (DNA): TGTGCCACCAGCGGGACTAGCGGGAGGAGCTCCTACAATGAGCAGTTCTTC. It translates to CATSGTSGRSSYNEQFF.